The rows below give T cell receptor beta chains drawn from one sample of a study of T cell responses to AZD1222 COVID-19 vaccine. The repertoire was sequenced with immunoSEQ multiplex PCR; TCRdb's copy has only in-frame clones and lacks some. Among tens of thousands of clones listed, approximately 91% were seen once. This specimen consisted of peripheral blood, obtained on day 0 of AZD1222 vaccination. All receptors derive from an adult in good health. CDR3s include the opening cysteine and the closing phenylalanine or tryptophan. The order of the fields is CDR3 length, J gene, clone size, D gene, V gene, CDR3 protein, CDR3 DNA. D genes are given only for firm matches. Not all rows give a size; the values are once, few, many and, for expanded clones, a class.

11 TRBJ2-7 once TRBD1 TRBV20-1 CSPGQGNEQYF TGCAGTCCGGGACAGGGTAACGAGCAGTACTTC
14 TRBJ2-1 - - TRBV5-1 CASSLIAEGHEQFF TGCGCCAGCAGCCTAATAGCGGAGGGGCATGAGCAGTTCTTC
15 TRBJ2-2 - - TRBV7-2 CASSLGQGGTGELFF TGTGCCAGCAGCTTGGGGCAGGGTGGCACCGGGGAGCTGTTTTTT
12 TRBJ1-2 - - TRBV4-1 CASSQGVRGYTF TGCGCCAGCAGCCAAGGGGTTCGTGGCTACACCTTC
12 TRBJ2-7 - - TRBV25-1 CASSDVTYEQYF TGTGCCAGCAGTGATGTCACCTACGAGCAGTACTTC
14 TRBJ2-7 - TRBD2 TRBV28 CASRAPGLAYEQYF TGTGCCAGCAGGGCACCGGGACTAGCCTACGAGCAGTACTTC
15 TRBJ2-1 - TRBD1 TRBV6-6 CASNLRDSSYNEQFF TGTGCCAGCAACCTGAGGGACAGCTCCTACAATGAGCAGTTCTTC
17 TRBJ2-2 - - TRBV5-1 CASSLTSSARSTGELFF TGCGCCAGCAGCTTGACCTCTAGCGCAAGGAGCACCGGGGAGCTGTTTTTT
16 TRBJ1-5 - TRBD1 TRBV6-6 CASSPWTGGSNQPQHF TGTGCCAGCAGCCCTTGGACAGGGGGAAGCAATCAGCCCCAGCATTTT
14 TRBJ1-2 once - TRBV27 CASSLGTPHYGYTF TGTGCCAGCAGTTTGGGGACCCCTCACTATGGCTACACCTTC
12 TRBJ1-1 - - TRBV28 CASSLLGREAFF TGTGCCAGCAGTCTCCTAGGCAGGGAGGCTTTCTTT
13 TRBJ1-4 - - TRBV12-3/TRBV12-4 CASSFTDRQKLFF TGTGCCAGCAGTTTTACTGACAGACAAAAACTGTTTTTT
15 TRBJ2-7 - TRBD1 TRBV6-5 CASSRPGQGSYEQYF TGTGCCAGCAGTCGTCCGGGACAGGGCTCCTACGAGCAGTACTTC
14 TRBJ2-5 - - TRBV5-4 CASSGVGEQETQYF TGTGCCAGCAGCGGCGTCGGCGAACAAGAGACCCAGTACTTC
14 TRBJ2-7 - - TRBV2 CASTPGGSPYEQYF TGTGCCAGCACCCCTGGGGGTTCTCCCTACGAGCAGTACTTC
13 TRBJ1-1 - - TRBV3-1/TRBV3-2 CASSQAVNTEAFF TGTGCCAGCAGCCAAGCCGTGAACACTGAAGCTTTCTTT
17 TRBJ2-1 - TRBD1 TRBV10-1 CASSESRQGVRYNEQFF TGCGCCAGCAGTGAGTCCAGACAGGGCGTCAGATACAATGAGCAGTTCTTC
14 TRBJ1-2 - TRBD1 TRBV5-4 CASSLAGQVYGYTF TGTGCCAGCAGCTTGGCCGGACAGGTGTATGGCTACACCTTC
14 TRBJ1-4 once TRBD1 TRBV25-1 CASSEQGANEKLFF TGTGCCAGCAGTGAACAGGGGGCTAATGAAAAACTGTTTTTT
15 TRBJ2-7 - TRBD2 TRBV27 CASRTLAGGPHEQYF TGTGCCAGCAGGACCTTAGCGGGAGGGCCTCACGAGCAGTACTTC
14 TRBJ2-5 - TRBD1 TRBV5-4 CASSPRQGWETQYF TGTGCCAGCAGCCCCCGACAGGGCTGGGAGACCCAGTACTTC
14 TRBJ2-7 - - TRBV5-5 CASSLAGGILEQYF TGTGCCAGCAGCTTAGCTGGGGGCATCCTAGAGCAGTACTTC
18 TRBJ1-4 once TRBD1 TRBV4-3 CASSQDRARAGGREKLFF TGCGCCAGCAGCCAAGATCGAGCCCGGGCAGGGGGGCGTGAAAAACTGTTTTTT
18 TRBJ2-7 - TRBD2 TRBV10-3 CAIRPGLAGGRSSYEQYF TGTGCCATCAGGCCGGGACTAGCGGGAGGGAGGAGCTCCTACGAGCAGTACTTC
18 TRBJ1-3 - - TRBV18 CASSPPGRGSGSGNTIYF TGTGCCAGCTCACCACCAGGCAGGGGATCGGGCTCTGGAAACACCATATATTTT
15 TRBJ2-3 - - TRBV7-9 CASSLIALVTDTQYF TGTGCCAGCAGCTTAATAGCTTTAGTTACAGATACGCAGTATTTT
14 TRBJ2-7 - - TRBV7-9 CASSLGGLLYEQYF TGTGCCAGCAGCTTAGGAGGGTTACTCTACGAGCAGTACTTC
17 TRBJ2-4 - TRBD2 TRBV5-4 CASSLGGGPGLANIQYF TGTGCCAGCAGCTTGGGAGGGGGTCCGGGACTAGCAAACATTCAGTACTTC
14 TRBJ2-2 - - TRBV18 CASSRGAGAGELFF TGTGCCAGCTCTCGGGGTGCAGGTGCCGGGGAGCTGTTTTTT
17 TRBJ2-1 - TRBD2 TRBV28 CASSLLAGGPLVTEQFF TGTGCCAGCAGTTTACTAGCGGGAGGCCCCCTAGTCACTGAGCAGTTCTTC
15 TRBJ1-1 - TRBD1 TRBV6-1 CASSERTGGRSEAFF TGTGCCAGCAGTGAACGGACAGGGGGCAGATCTGAAGCTTTCTTT
16 TRBJ1-2 - TRBD1 TRBV19 CASSMVTPDREDGYTF TGTGCCAGTAGTATGGTTACCCCAGACAGGGAGGATGGCTACACCTTC
15 TRBJ2-1 once TRBD2 TRBV7-9 CASSLVVAGRAEQFF TGTGCCAGCAGCTTAGTGGTAGCGGGGAGAGCCGAGCAGTTCTTC
12 TRBJ2-3 - - TRBV9 CASSVNADTQYF TGTGCCAGCAGCGTCAATGCAGATACGCAGTATTTT
18 TRBJ2-7 - TRBD2 TRBV7-9 CASSSLGLAGGFSYEQYF TGTGCCAGCAGCTCCCTAGGACTAGCGGGAGGGTTTTCGTACGAGCAGTACTTC
14 TRBJ2-7 - - TRBV10-3 CAIRTDTFPGGQYF TGTGCCATTCGGACAGACACTTTCCCCGGAGGGCAGTACTTC
16 TRBJ2-3 once TRBD2 TRBV9 CASSDKAGGPADTQYF TGTGCCAGCAGCGATAAAGCGGGAGGGCCAGCAGATACGCAGTATTTT
12 TRBJ2-2 - - TRBV7-3 CASSLPGGELFF TGTGCCAGCAGCTTACCTGGCGGGGAGCTGTTTTTT
16 TRBJ1-5 - TRBD1 TRBV6-2/TRBV6-3 CASSRHGQGGNQPQHF TGTGCCAGCAGCCGCCATGGACAGGGAGGCAATCAGCCCCAGCATTTT
13 TRBJ1-1 once - TRBV11-3 CASSEDTNTEAFF TGTGCCAGCAGCGAGGACACAAACACTGAAGCTTTCTTT
14 TRBJ1-2 - - TRBV3-1/TRBV3-2 CASSPPTFNYGYTF TGTGCCAGCAGCCCCCCGACATTTAACTATGGCTACACCTTC
14 TRBJ1-2 - TRBD1 TRBV9 CASSVAQGNYGYTF TGTGCCAGCAGCGTAGCACAGGGGAACTATGGCTACACCTTC
15 TRBJ1-1 - - TRBV5-1 CASSRQTETNTEAFF TGCGCCAGCAGCAGACAGACAGAAACGAACACTGAAGCTTTCTTT
15 TRBJ1-2 - - TRBV6-1 CASSEYRAGDYGYTF TGTGCCAGCAGTGAATACCGGGCAGGGGACTATGGCTACACCTTC
15 TRBJ2-1 - TRBD2 TRBV9 CASSVGLAGGYEQFF TGTGCCAGCAGCGTAGGGCTAGCGGGAGGCTATGAGCAGTTCTTC
20 TRBJ2-3 - - TRBV4-1 CASSHNHREIWVRSTDTQYF TGCGCCAGCAGCCATAACCACAGGGAAATCTGGGTACGAAGCACAGATACGCAGTATTTT
15 TRBJ2-1 - TRBD1 TRBV6-5 CASSYSGQGAREQFF TGTGCCAGCAGTTACTCGGGACAGGGGGCACGAGAGCAGTTCTTC
13 TRBJ1-1 - - TRBV12-5 CASGLTGLAEAFF TGTGCTAGTGGTTTGACTGGGCTGGCTGAAGCTTTCTTT
14 TRBJ2-1 - - TRBV18 CASSPSTSRNEQFF TGTGCCAGCTCACCATCGACTAGTCGCAATGAGCAGTTCTTC